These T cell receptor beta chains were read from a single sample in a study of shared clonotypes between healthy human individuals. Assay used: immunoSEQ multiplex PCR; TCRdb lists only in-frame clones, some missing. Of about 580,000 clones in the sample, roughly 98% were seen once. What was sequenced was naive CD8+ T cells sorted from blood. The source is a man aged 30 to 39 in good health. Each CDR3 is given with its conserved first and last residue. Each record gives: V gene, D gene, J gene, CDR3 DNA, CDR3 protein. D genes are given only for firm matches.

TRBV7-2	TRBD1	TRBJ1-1	TGTGCCAGCAGCTTCCGGGACAGGGGGCTGAACACTGAAGCTTTCTTT	CASSFRDRGLNTEAFF
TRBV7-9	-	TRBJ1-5	TGTGCCAGCAGCTTAGAACAGGAATTACGGCCCCAGCATTTT	CASSLEQELRPQHF
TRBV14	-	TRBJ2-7	TGTGCCAGCAGCCAAGACAGTCTGCGGTCCTACGAGCAGTACTTC	CASSQDSLRSYEQYF
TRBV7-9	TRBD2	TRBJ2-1	TGTGCCAGCAGCTCCACAAGCGGGAGTAGGGGTGAGCAGTTCTTC	CASSSTSGSRGEQFF
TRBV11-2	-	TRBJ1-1	TGTGCCAGCAGCTTAGTGACAGGGAACACTGAAGCTTTCTTT	CASSLVTGNTEAFF
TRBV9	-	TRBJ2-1	TGTGCCAGCAGCGCCGACGGTCACAATGAGCAGTTCTTC	CASSADGHNEQFF
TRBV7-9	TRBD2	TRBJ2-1	TGTGCCAGCAGCGACCGACTAGCCGGCTACAATGAGCAGTTCTTC	CASSDRLAGYNEQFF
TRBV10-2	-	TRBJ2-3	TGCGCCAGCAGTGAGGTGGATGCTAGCACAGATACGCAGTATTTT	CASSEVDASTDTQYF
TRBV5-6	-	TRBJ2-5	TGTGCCAGCAGCACCGGGACACAAGAGACCCAGTACTTC	CASSTGTQETQYF
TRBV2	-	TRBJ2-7	TGTGCCAGCATATCGAACGAGCAGTACTTC	CASISNEQYF
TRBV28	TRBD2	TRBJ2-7	TGTGCCAGCAGTTTTGAAGTTGTAACTAGCGGGAGCTCCTACGAGCAGTACTTC	CASSFEVVTSGSSYEQYF
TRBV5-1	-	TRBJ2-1	TGCGCCAGCAGCTTGGGTGACAATGAGCAGTTCTTC	CASSLGDNEQFF
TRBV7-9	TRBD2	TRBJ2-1	TGTGCCAGCAGCTTGACCTCGAGCGGGAGTCCCTACAATGAGCAGTTCTTC	CASSLTSSGSPYNEQFF
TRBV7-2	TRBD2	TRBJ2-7	TGTGCCAGCAGCTTAGATAGCGGGCGCTCCTACGAGCAGTACTTC	CASSLDSGRSYEQYF
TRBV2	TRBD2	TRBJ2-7	TGTGCCAGCAGTGCGTCTAGCGGCTACGAGCAGTACTTC	CASSASSGYEQYF
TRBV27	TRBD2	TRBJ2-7	TGTGCCAGCAGTTTAAGCGGGGGAAGATACGAGCAGTACTTC	CASSLSGGRYEQYF
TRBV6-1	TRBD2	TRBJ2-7	TGTGCCAGCAGTGAAGTACCAGCGGGAGGGCGCGAGCAGTACTTC	CASSEVPAGGREQYF
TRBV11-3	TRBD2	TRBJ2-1	TGTGCCAGCAGCGGGACTAGCGGGACCCGGGCCGATGAGCAGTTCTTC	CASSGTSGTRADEQFF
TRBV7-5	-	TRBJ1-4	TGTGCCAGAAGCTTAAAGGACAGGGCTAGTGAAAAACTGTTTTTT	CARSLKDRASEKLFF
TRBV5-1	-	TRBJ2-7	TGCGCCAGCAGCTTGAATGGCCTTTACGAGCAGTACTTC	CASSLNGLYEQYF